What follows are 18 T cell receptor beta chains derived from one specimen sequenced in a study of T cell clonotyping in hematopoietic cell transplantation. Sequenced by immunoSEQ multiplex PCR; TCRdb stores in-frame clones only, minus some. In the table there are roughly 34,000 clones, 85% to 95% of which are singletons. Noted time point: recipient sample about 28 days before transplant, after cytoreduction. The input for sequencing was peripheral blood mononuclear cells, taken before stem cell transplant. The receptors were gathered from a man in his forties with chronic myeloid leukemia. Some clones in this sample may be carry-over from other donors' samples.

The V call is TRBV5-4, the J call TRBJ1-5; D unclear. Trimming pared 0 bases from V and 4 bases from J, leaving 8 bases between. CDR1 is SGHNT and CDR2 is YYREEE in the germline V gene (reference sequence). This CDR3 is 14 amino acids long. CDR3 sequence reads: CASSLGPTNQPQHF. For the CDR3, the DNA is TGTGCCAGCAGCTTGGGGCCGACGAATCAGCCCCAGCATTTT. Full variable domain (rest looked up from reference TRBV5-4 and TRBJ1-5): ETGVTQSPTHLIKTRGQQVTLRCSSQSGHNTVSWYQQALGQGPQFIFQYYREEENGRGNFPPRFSGLQFPNYSSELNVNALELDDSALYLCASSLGPTNQPQHFGDGTRLSIL.

The CDR3 reads CASRWDRGTRPYGYTF. DNA of the CDR3: TGTGCCAGTAGATGGGACAGGGGAACCCGACCCTATGGCTACACCTTC. This chain uses TRBV19 with TRBJ1-2; 10 bases match TRBD1. CDR3 size: 16 residues. The J segment lost 4 bases and the V segment lost 6 bases, leaving 11 bases of the junction unmatched. Looked up from germline, CDR1 is LNHDA and CDR2 is SQIVND (reference sequence).

This chain links TRBV5-6 with TRBJ1-2, with TRBD1 matching 9 bases. CDR1 and CDR2 from the germline V gene are SGHDT and YYEEEE. With V trimmed by 4 bases and J by 7 bases, 8 bases remained unmatched. There are 14 residues in the CDR3. CDR3 loop: CASSEGQGRRGYTF. The CDR3 DNA reads TGTGCCAGCAGCGAGGGACAGGGACGGCGTGGCTACACCTTC.

V gene TRBV7-9 combines with J gene TRBJ1-6, with unresolved D. Trimming pared 5 bases from V and 5 bases from J, leaving 13 bases between. Per the germline V gene, CDR1 is SEHNR and CDR2 is FQNEAQ (reference sequence). The length of the CDR3 is 15 residues. The CDR3 loop reads CASSERHPDNSPLHF. For the CDR3, the DNA is TGTGCCAGCAGCGAAAGACATCCAGATAATTCACCCCTCCACTTT.

J is TRBJ2-6 and V is TRBV2; D not resolved. Trimming took off 4 bases at V and 1 base at J, with 5 bases between the two ends. Looked up from germline, CDR1 is SNHLY and CDR2 is FYNNEI. The CDR3 extends over 14 amino acids. Here the CDR3 reads CASSGRSGANVLTF. In DNA form, the CDR3 reads TGTGCCAGCAGTGGTCGATCTGGGGCCAACGTCCTGACTTTC.

The V gene is TRBV5-4, the J gene TRBJ1-2, with D unclear. The length of the CDR3 is 15 residues. Germline lookup yields CDR1 SGHNT and CDR2 YYREEE (reference sequence). The V gene lost 0 bases and the J gene lost 10 bases, with 19 bases spanning the gap. Here the CDR3 reads CASSLELYGVQDYTF. CDR3 DNA sequence: TGTGCCAGCAGCTTGGAACTATACGGTGTTCAAGACTACACCTTC.

The chain employs TRBV5-1 and TRBJ1-1; 7 positions agree with TRBD1. This CDR3 contains 14 residues. Germline V gives CDR1 SGHRS, CDR2 YFSETQ. The junction had 3 bases not matched to a gene; V was cut back by 4 bases and J by 0 bases. CDR3 in DNA: TGCGCCAGCAGCACGGGACAGCTGAACACTGAAGCTTTCTTT. It translates to CASSTGQLNTEAFF.

V is TRBV5-5 and J is TRBJ1-6, with D possibly TRBD1 on 6 matching bases. V was trimmed by 4 bases and J by 9 bases, leaving 20 bases between them. CDR1 and CDR2 (germline): SGHKS, YYEKEE (reference sequence). The CDR3 is 16 residues long. The DNA for the CDR3 is TGTGCCAGCAGCCCTGGACAGTTCAGCAGGGGTTCACCCCTCCACTTT. Amino acid sequence: CASSPGQFSRGSPLHF.

V gene TRBV6-5 combines with J gene TRBJ2-2; TRBD1 agrees at 10 bases. CDR1 is MNHEY, CDR2 SVGAGI, per germline. V gave up 0 bases and J gave up 8 bases; unmatched junction bases: 6. The CDR3 has 16 residues. CDR3 nucleotide sequence: TGTGCCAGCAGTTACTCTACCGACAGGGGGCAAGGGGAGCTGTTTTTT. Residues: CASSYSTDRGQGELFF.

The genes are TRBV11-3 and TRBJ2-7; D not resolved. The germline CDR1 and CDR2 sequences are SGHNT and YENEEA. V lost 0 bases and J 2 bases, leaving 2 bases between the germline ends. The length of the CDR3 is 12 residues. DNA for the CDR3: TGTGCCAGCAGCTTAGAACCCTACGAGCAGTACTTC. It yields the protein CASSLEPYEQYF.

The gene calls are TRBV19 and TRBJ2-6; TRBD1 matches at 8 bases. Trimming removed 4 bases from V and 3 bases from J; junction bases left unmatched: 2. Germline V gene lookup returns CDR1 LNHDA and CDR2 SQIVND (reference sequence). The CDR3 extends over 15 amino acids. The CDR3 DNA reads TGTGCCAGTAGTAACAGGGGGTTTGGGGCCAACGTCCTGACTTTC. Protein sequence: CASSNRGFGANVLTF.

The gene calls are TRBV7-3 and TRBJ2-7; TRBD2 matches 9 bases. The CDR3 loop spans 16 amino acids. Trimming at V came to 4 bases and at J to 5 bases, leaving 12 bases not matched to a gene. The germline V gene has CDR1 SGHTA and CDR2 FQGTGA. CDR3 coding DNA: TGTGCCAGCAGCTCCAACCGTCTAGCGGGGATTAACGAGCAGTACTTC. The encoded protein is CASSSNRLAGINEQYF.

The V gene is TRBV10-1, the J gene TRBJ2-7; D is ambiguous. Deletions cut 4 bases from V and 7 bases from J, with 14 bases between. From germline, CDR1 is WNHNN and CDR2 SYGVQD (reference sequence). The CDR3 is 13 residues long. CDR3 in DNA: TGCGCCAGCAGTGTGGCCCCCTCGAGGGAGCAGTACTTC. This sequence encodes CASSVAPSREQYF.

J is TRBJ2-7 and V is TRBV10-3, with TRBD1 identical over 7 bases. With 6 bases clipped from V and 3 bases from J, the junction kept 5 bases outside the gene matches. This CDR3 has 13 amino acids. CDR1 and CDR2 (germline): ENHRY, SYGVKD. As DNA, the CDR3 is TGTGCCATCAGAACGGGACAGAACTACGAGCAGTACTTC. It yields the protein CAIRTGQNYEQYF.

The genes are TRBV28 and TRBJ2-5; D might be TRBD2 (6 bases). The CDR3 runs to 13 residues. The germline V gene encodes CDR1 MDHEN and CDR2 SYDVKM. The V gene lost 2 bases and the J gene lost 4 bases, with 8 bases spanning the gap. This CDR3 is CASSLGGRETQYF. The CDR3 nucleotides are TGTGCCAGCAGTTTAGGAGGGCGAGAGACCCAGTACTTC.

CDR3 DNA: TGTGCCAGCAATTTGAGAATCCAAGAGACCCAGTACTTC. Its translation: CASNLRIQETQYF. V gene TRBV2 combines with J gene TRBJ2-5, with D hard to call. This CDR3 spans 13 amino acids. Germline CDR1 reads SNHLY; CDR2 reads FYNNEI. V lost 7 bases to trimming and J lost 1 base, with 10 bases between them.

The rearrangement uses TRBV27 and TRBJ2-7; 8 nucleotides match TRBD1. The CDR3 spans 15 residues. Germline trimming cut 4 bases from V and 2 bases from J; bases unmatched to any gene: 7. CDR1 is MNHEY and CDR2 is SMNVEV in the germline V gene (reference sequence). The CDR3 sequence: CASSWTGSTPYEQYF. CDR3 DNA sequence: TGTGCCAGCAGTTGGACAGGGTCCACTCCCTACGAGCAGTACTTC.

The chain carries TRBV11-1 and TRBJ2-3, with unresolved D. This CDR3 comprises 14 residues. V lost 1 base and J lost 0, with 5 bases in between. CDR1 and CDR2 (germline): SGHAT, FQDESV (reference sequence). CDR3 in amino acids: CASSLVHSTDTQYF. CDR3 in DNA: TGTGCCAGCAGCTTAGTCCACAGCACAGATACGCAGTATTTT.